This T cell receptor (beta chain) was sequenced during a study of T-cell reconstitution after alpha-beta-depleted transplantation in children. This clonotype was recorded at least ten times. Its matching antigen is unknown. The TCRbeta library was prepared with unique molecular identifiers. TCRdb independently ran MiXCR on the PCR reads; one entry per CDR3 protein. The table records 200,000 to 250,000 distinct CDR3 sequences, 7.5% to 9.5% of them present only once. Study-level findings and limits: It was surviving recipient T cells and thymic progenitors that gave some patients high TCRbeta diversity at day 60. Roughly two months post-transplant, alpha-beta T cells reportedly originated from several hundred graft clones that had expanded. Fresh T-cell production supplied most of the T-cell counts and diversity seen one year after transplant.

V was pared by 5 bases and J by 9 bases, with 16 bases of the junction left unmatched. Per the germline V gene, CDR1 is MNHEY and CDR2 is SVGEGT. The CDR3 is made up of 17 amino acids. The chain employs TRBV6-2 or TRBV6-3 and TRBJ2-1; 10 bases fit TRBD1. Material: PBMCs, mostly from graft donor cells, obtained 360 days after TCRalphabeta/CD19-depleted stem cell transplant. This sequence was found in a male patient under 10 years old who had a stem cell transplant for acute myeloid leukemia, so the T cells may come from the graft donor. CDR3 in DNA: TGTGCCAGCAGTCTACCATCCGGGACAGGGGTTCGGGGTGAGCAGTTCTTC. Amino acid sequence: CASSLPSGTGVRGEQFF.